This T cell receptor beta chain was profiled in a study of beta chain features in type 1 diabetes. The study's findings and limits: In cDNA sequencing, cells with high TCR expression could be over-represented.

The whole isolated RNA underwent reverse transcription, so sequencing captured expressed TCRB transcripts. TCRdb keeps only in-frame clones here, not all; method: immunoSEQ multiplex PCR. The table lists 130,000 to 150,000 clones, roughly 7.2% of them singletons. Isolation of CD4+ naive, central memory, regulatory and stem cell-like memory cells was achieved by sorting via CD45RO/CCR7/CD25/CD127/CD95/CD27. Once sorted, every population was more than 95% pure. On this clone itself: The antigen is not known.

This TCR was recovered from a woman between 25 and 40 years old in good health. The sequencing sample was made of central memory CD4+ T cells from blood.

The CDR3 here is CASSPFSEQYF. DNA of the CDR3: TGTGCCAGCAGTCCATTTTCCGAGCAGTACTTC. The chain employs TRBV2 and TRBJ2-5; D is uncertain. The better agreement between TRBJ2-7 and the DNA end casts doubt on the J call. The germline gives CDR1 SNHLY, CDR2 FYNNEI. The CDR3 covers 11 residues.